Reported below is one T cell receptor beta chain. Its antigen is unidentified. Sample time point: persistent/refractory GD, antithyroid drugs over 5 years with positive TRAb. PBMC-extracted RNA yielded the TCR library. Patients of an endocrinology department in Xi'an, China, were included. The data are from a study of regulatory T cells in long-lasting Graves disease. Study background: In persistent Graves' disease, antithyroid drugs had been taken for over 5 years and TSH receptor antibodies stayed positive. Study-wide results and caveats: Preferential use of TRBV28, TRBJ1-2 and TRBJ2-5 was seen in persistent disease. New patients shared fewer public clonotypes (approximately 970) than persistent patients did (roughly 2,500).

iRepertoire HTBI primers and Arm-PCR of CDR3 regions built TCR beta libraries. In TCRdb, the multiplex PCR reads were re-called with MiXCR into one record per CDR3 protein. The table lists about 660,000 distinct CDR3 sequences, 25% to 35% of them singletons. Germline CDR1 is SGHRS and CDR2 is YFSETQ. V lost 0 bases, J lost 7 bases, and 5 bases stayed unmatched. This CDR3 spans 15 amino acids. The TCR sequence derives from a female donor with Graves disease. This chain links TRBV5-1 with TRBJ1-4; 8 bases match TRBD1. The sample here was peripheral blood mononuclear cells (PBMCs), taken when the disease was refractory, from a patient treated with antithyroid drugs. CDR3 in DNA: TGCGCCAGCAGCTTGGACGGACAGGGATTTGAAAAACTGTTTTTT. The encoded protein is CASSLDGQGFEKLFF.